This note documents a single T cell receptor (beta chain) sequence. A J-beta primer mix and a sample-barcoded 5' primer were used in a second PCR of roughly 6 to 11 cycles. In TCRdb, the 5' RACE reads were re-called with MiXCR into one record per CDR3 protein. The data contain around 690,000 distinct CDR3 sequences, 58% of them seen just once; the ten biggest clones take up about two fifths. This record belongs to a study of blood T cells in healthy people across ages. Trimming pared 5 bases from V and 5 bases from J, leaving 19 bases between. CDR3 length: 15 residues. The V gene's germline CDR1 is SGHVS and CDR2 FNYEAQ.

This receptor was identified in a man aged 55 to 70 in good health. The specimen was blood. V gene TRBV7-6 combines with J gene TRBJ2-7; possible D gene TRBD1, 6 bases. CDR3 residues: CASSPRTGGRDEQYF. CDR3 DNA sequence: TGTGCCAGCAGCCCCCGGACTGGGGGCCGTGACGAGCAGTACTTC.